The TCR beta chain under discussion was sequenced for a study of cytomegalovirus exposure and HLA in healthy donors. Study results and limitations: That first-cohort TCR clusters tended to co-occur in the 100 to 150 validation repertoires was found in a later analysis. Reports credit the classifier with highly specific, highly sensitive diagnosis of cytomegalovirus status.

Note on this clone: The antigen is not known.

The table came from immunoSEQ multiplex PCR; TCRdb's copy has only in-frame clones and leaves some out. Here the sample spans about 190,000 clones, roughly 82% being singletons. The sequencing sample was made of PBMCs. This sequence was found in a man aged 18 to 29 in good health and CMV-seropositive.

CDR3 in amino acids: CASSFPPEAFF. The CDR3, as DNA: TGTGCCAGCAGCTTTCCTCCTGAAGCTTTCTTT. J is TRBJ1-1 and V is TRBV7-9, with unresolved D. V gave up 3 bases and J gave up 6 bases, with 5 bases separating them. Germline V gene sequence: CDR1 SEHNR, CDR2 FQNEAQ (reference sequence). CDR3 length: 11 residues.